Listed below are T cell receptor beta chains from one sample, sequenced in a study of blood T cell repertoires in COVID-19. The assay was immunoSEQ multiplex PCR, and TCRdb's table has in-frame clones only and misses some. Among about 330,000 clones, approximately 90% were seen once, and the ten largest hold roughly 9.9%. The sequenced material came from peripheral blood. The receptors were sampled from a man aged 25-45 years with COVID-19, enrolled during active disease. CDR3s include the opening cysteine and the closing phenylalanine or tryptophan. A D gene is named only where the DNA matches it firmly. Where a row states a size, it is once, few, many or the class of an expanded clone; other rows omit it.

TRBV11-1	-	TRBJ1-2	TRBD1	TGTGCCAGCGGGGACAGGGTATATGGCTACACCTTC	CASGDRVYGYTF
TRBV3-1/TRBV3-2	-	TRBJ1-2	TRBD1	TGTGCCAGCAGCCGTGGACAGGGGAGTGGAGGCTACACCTTC	CASSRGQGSGGYTF
TRBV9	once	TRBJ2-5	TRBD2	TGTGCCAGCAGCGAAGGCGGCGGGGGAGAGACCCAGTACTTC	CASSEGGGGETQYF
TRBV7-3	-	TRBJ1-1	-	TGTGCCAGCAGCTTAACGGAACAGTTGAACACTGAAGCTTTCTTT	CASSLTEQLNTEAFF
TRBV7-9	once	TRBJ2-7	TRBD1	TGTGCCAGCAGCCAACCCGGGACAGGGTTCCACGAGCAGTACTTC	CASSQPGTGFHEQYF
TRBV24-1	-	TRBJ2-1	TRBD1	TGTGCCACCAGTGCGACCGGGACAGGGTACCATGAGCAGTTCTTC	CATSATGTGYHEQFF
TRBV9	-	TRBJ1-2	-	TGTGCCAGCAGCCCCTCAGGCCCGTCGAAAGGCTACACCTTC	CASSPSGPSKGYTF
TRBV11-2	-	TRBJ1-1	-	TGTGCCAGCAGCTTAATCAGGGGAATTGAAGCTTTCTTT	CASSLIRGIEAFF
TRBV27	-	TRBJ1-2	-	TGTGCCAGCAGTATGAGGTGGCAGTCCTATGGCTACACCTTC	CASSMRWQSYGYTF
TRBV4-2	-	TRBJ1-5	-	TGTGCCAGCAGCCAATTACGGACTGGGTTATTGAGCAATCAGCCCCAGCATTTT	CASSQLRTGLLSNQPQHF
TRBV5-4	-	TRBJ2-7	TRBD1	TGTGCCAGCAGCCCTAGGCAGGGGGCGGGTAGTGGTTCCTACGAGCAGTACTTC	CASSPRQGAGSGSYEQYF
TRBV11-2	-	TRBJ2-5	TRBD1	TGTGCCAGCAGCTCCCGACAGGGATTGGAGACCCAGTACTTC	CASSSRQGLETQYF
TRBV10-1	-	TRBJ2-2	-	TGCGCCAGCAGCTCTACTAGGAACACCGGGGAGCTGTTTTTT	CASSSTRNTGELFF
TRBV5-6	once	TRBJ1-6	-	TGTGCCAGCAGCCCGGACACAGGGAGCTCCTATAATTCACCCCTCCACTTT	CASSPDTGSSYNSPLHF